These 2 T cell receptor beta chains originate from one sample sequenced in a study of T cell repertoires in cytomegalovirus infection. These receptors have no identified antigens. One entry per CDR3 protein results from TCRdb running MiXCR on the reads. The table has tens of thousands of distinct CDR3 sequences, more than 20% seen once. This sample comprised CD8+ T cells from cultured PBMCs, obtained from culture after CMV antigen stimulation. The receptors originated from a human donor in good health (CMV status not recorded). Some clones in this sample may be carry-over from other donors' samples.

The chain recombines TRBV6-6 with TRBJ1-4; D remains unclear. Looked up from germline, CDR1 is MNHNY and CDR2 is SVGAGI (reference sequence). V lost 0 bases and J lost 7, with 9 bases in between. The CDR3 runs to 14 residues. CDR3 protein: CASSYSADAEKLFF. The CDR3 coding sequence is TGTGCCAGCAGTTACTCGGCGGATGCTGAAAAACTGTTTTTT.

The J gene is TRBJ1-5, the V gene TRBV6-2 or TRBV6-3; D gene uncertain. The CDR3 contains 13 residues. Germline CDR1 MNHEY, CDR2 SVGEGT. V was clipped by 2 bases and J by 6 bases, with 8 bases between them. This chain's CDR3 is CASSYQEGQPQHF. DNA for the CDR3: TGTGCCAGCAGTTACCAGGAGGGTCAGCCCCAGCATTTT.